These 17 T cell receptor beta chains were sequenced from one sample in a study of early T cells in non-severe SARS-CoV-2 infection. Via MiXCR, TCRdb re-called the 5' RACE reads, giving one row per CDR3 protein. The sample includes about 31,000 distinct CDR3 sequences, roughly 5.2% of them seen just once. Sequencing input: whole blood. All receptors come from an adult who was a healthcare worker with PCR-confirmed SARS-CoV-2 infection or an uninfected control (not recorded which).

This clonotype was observed at least ten times. Here the CDR3 reads CASSSTDKGQETQYF. CDR3 sequence (DNA): TGTGCCAGCAGCTCGACCGACAAAGGGCAAGAGACCCAGTACTTC. The rearrangement joins TRBV7-9 to TRBJ2-5; D is undetermined. The CDR3 runs 15 residues. The germline CDR1 and CDR2 sequences are SEHNR and FQNEAQ (reference sequence). V lost 4 bases and J 2 bases, leaving 14 bases between the germline ends.

This clonotype came up many times. This rearrangement joins TRBV7-2 to TRBJ1-1; the match to TRBD1 covers 9 bases. Trimming at V came to 5 bases and at J to 6 bases, leaving 7 bases not matched to a gene. Looked up from germline, CDR1 is SGHTA and CDR2 is FQGNSA. The CDR3 spans 14 residues. In DNA form, the CDR3 reads TGTGCCAGCAGCAAAGACAGGGGGTGGGCTGAAGCTTTCTTT. This gives the protein CASSKDRGWAEAFF.

This clonotype was observed many times. The V and J genes are TRBV7-9 and TRBJ1-1, with D hard to call. The V end was cut by 5 bases, the J end by 2 bases, with 18 bases between. Germline CDR1 reads SEHNR; CDR2 reads FQNEAQ (reference sequence). CDR3 size: 16 residues. The CDR3 here is CASSPRGGRYNTEAFF. For the CDR3, the DNA is TGTGCCAGCAGCCCCCGGGGAGGGCGTTACAACACTGAAGCTTTCTTT.

This clonotype was counted many times. This chain uses TRBV18 with TRBJ2-7; 10 positions agree with TRBD2. The germline gives CDR1 KGHSH, CDR2 LQKENI. J gave up 3 bases and V 1 base, and 6 bases lay outside the gene matches. The CDR3 spans 16 residues. CDR3 in DNA: TGTGCCAGCTCACCACAAACCCAGCGGGGGGGCTACGAGCAGTACTTC. Protein: CASSPQTQRGGYEQYF.

This clonotype was counted many times. The J gene is TRBJ1-2, the V gene TRBV30; D call uncertain. The CDR3 covers 14 residues. Germline lookup yields CDR1 GTSNPN and CDR2 SVGIG (reference sequence). With 1 base removed from V and 13 bases from J, the gap between germline ends came to 22 bases. The CDR3 bases are TGTGCCTGGAGTGATATGGTTGGGCCTGGGGTTTTCACCTTC. It yields the protein CAWSDMVGPGVFTF.

This clonotype was detected only a few times. The chain uses TRBV7-2 and TRBJ2-1; 7 positions agree with TRBD1. Trimming cost V 5 bases and J 8 bases; bases outside gene matches: 6. Per germline, CDR1 SGHTA and CDR2 FQGNSA. The CDR3 contains 13 residues. The CDR3 sequence is CASSPYRGDEQFF. DNA of the CDR3: TGTGCCAGCAGCCCTTACAGGGGCGATGAGCAGTTCTTC.

This clonotype was picked up many times. This sequence joins TRBV30 and TRBJ1-5; D perhaps matches TRBD1 (6 bases). Trimming shortened V by 0 bases and J by 0 bases, and 15 bases separated the two germline ends. The CDR3 is 17 amino acids. Germline CDR1 is GTSNPN and CDR2 is SVGIG (reference sequence). In DNA form, the CDR3 reads TGTGCCTGGAGTGTAGGTAGATCAGGGGCTAGCAATCAGCCCCAGCATTTT. The encoded protein is CAWSVGRSGASNQPQHF.

This clonotype was seen a handful of times. The CDR3, as DNA: TGTGCCAGCAGTGGACAGGGGGTGATAGCCAAAAACATTCAGTACTTC. It codes for CASSGQGVIAKNIQYF. The chain couples TRBV2 to TRBJ2-4, with 9 bases aligning to TRBD1. Germline CDR1 SNHLY, CDR2 FYNNEI. After removal of 4 bases from V and 0 bases from J, the junction contained 4 bases not matched to a gene. The CDR3 contains 16 residues.

This clonotype appeared many times. This chain uses TRBV7-9 with TRBJ1-2; the match to TRBD1 covers 12 bases. The CDR3 sequence is 17 residues long. Trimming at V came to 1 base and at J to 3 bases, leaving 6 bases not matched to a gene. Germline CDR1 is SEHNR and CDR2 is FQNEAQ (reference sequence). CDR3 sequence reads: CASSLEGTGGADYGYTF. DNA for the CDR3: TGTGCCAGCAGCTTAGAAGGGACAGGGGGCGCGGACTATGGCTACACCTTC. Drawing the rest from reference TRBV7-9 and TRBJ1-2, the complete variable domain is DTGVSQNPRHKITKRGQNVTFRCDPISEHNRLYWYRQTLGQGPEFLTYFQNEAQLEKSRLLSDRFSAERPKGSFSTLEIQRTEQGDSAMYLCASSLEGTGGADYGYTFGSGTRLTVV.

This clonotype was seen at least ten times. The rearrangement uses TRBV19 and TRBJ2-1, with 12 nucleotides matching TRBD2. Germline lookup yields CDR1 LNHDA and CDR2 SQIVND (reference sequence). V lost 6 bases, J lost 7 bases, and 13 bases stayed unmatched. The CDR3 length is 17 residues. The CDR3 loop reads CASRRYSLAGGPNEQFF. In DNA form, the CDR3 reads TGTGCCAGTAGACGGTACTCTCTAGCGGGGGGGCCTAATGAGCAGTTCTTC.

In this sample, this clonotype turned up a few times. The chain recombines TRBV7-3 with TRBJ2-3, with TRBD2 identical over 13 bases. The CDR3 runs to 15 residues. CDR1 is SGHTA and CDR2 is FQGTGA in the germline V gene. The V and J ends lost 4 bases and 5 bases, in that order; junction bases with no gene match: 3. The DNA of the CDR3 is TGTGCCAGCAGCTCACTAGCGGGGGGGCGAGATACGCAGTATTTT. Its translation is CASSSLAGGRDTQYF.

This clonotype was detected ten times or more. J is TRBJ1-4 and V is TRBV19; perhaps TRBD1 as D (5 bases). CDR1 and CDR2 (germline): LNHDA, SQIVND (reference sequence). This CDR3 is built from 12 residues. Trimming removed 9 bases from V and 7 bases from J, with 12 bases in between. The CDR3 region has the DNA TGTGCCAGCGGGATGGGGGTTGAAAAACTGTTTTTT. Its translation: CASGMGVEKLFF.

Many counts were recorded for this clonotype. The V call is TRBV20-1, the J call TRBJ2-3; D is unresolved. Between the trimmed V and J ends, which lost 3 bases and 6 bases, there was a span of 4 bases. CDR3 length equals 10 residues. Germline CDR1 and CDR2: DFQATT and SNEGSKA (reference sequence). The CDR3 DNA reads TGCAGTGCTAGGGACGATACGCAGTATTTT. Translated: CSARDDTQYF.

The chain has TRBV20-1 and TRBJ1-1, with D possibly being TRBD1 (5 bases). Germline V gives CDR1 DFQATT, CDR2 SNEGSKA (reference sequence). V lost 1 base and J lost 4, with 16 bases in between. CDR3 length equals 15 residues. The CDR3 sequence is CSARGHQGKGTEAFF. DNA of the CDR3: TGCAGTGCTAGAGGACACCAGGGAAAGGGCACTGAAGCTTTCTTT.

This clonotype occurred many times. The chain joins TRBV28 to TRBJ2-3, with D maybe TRBD2 (5 bases). The CDR3 totals 14 residues. Per germline, CDR1 MDHEN and CDR2 SYDVKM. V lost 6 bases and J lost 6, with 16 bases in between. The CDR3 sequence is CASSRAGAPDTQYF. The CDR3 DNA follows: TGTGCCAGCAGCCGCGCGGGCGCCCCCGATACGCAGTATTTT.

This clonotype was counted many times. The V gene is TRBV20-1, the J gene TRBJ2-3; D perhaps matches TRBD2 (7 bases). From germline, CDR1 is DFQATT and CDR2 SNEGSKA (reference sequence). The CDR3 loop spans 14 amino acids. V was cut by 8 bases and J by 0 bases, with 15 bases left in between. The DNA for the CDR3 is TGCAGTACCCTAGGGGGGGTGAGCACAGATACGCAGTATTTT. This translates into CSTLGGVSTDTQYF.

A few counts support this clonotype. The chain combines TRBV20-1 with TRBJ1-1; possibly TRBD1 for D (6 bases). The CDR3 has 13 amino acids. V was pared by 5 bases and J by 4 bases, with 14 bases between. Germline loops: CDR1 DFQATT, CDR2 SNEGSKA (reference sequence). The CDR3 protein is CSAQRWGLTEAFF. As DNA, the CDR3 is TGCAGTGCTCAAAGGTGGGGGCTCACTGAAGCTTTCTTT.